The rows below give T cell receptor beta chains drawn from one sample of a study of shared clonotypes between healthy human individuals. Profiled with immunoSEQ multiplex PCR; TCRdb holds only in-frame clones, not every one. The sample includes a few million clones, over 85% of them seen just once. The sample comprised naive CD4+ T cells from PBMCs. The receptors shown here come from a man aged 18-30 years in good health. Some clones in this sample may be carry-over from other donors' samples. CDR3s include the opening cysteine and the closing phenylalanine or tryptophan. D genes are given only for firm matches. Expanded clones are given a class, and other clones once, few, many or no size at all.

>TRBV5-4|TRBD2|once|TRBJ2-7
TGTGCCAGCAGTTTACTAGCGGGAGTTAACTACGAGCAGTACTTC
CASSLLAGVNYEQYF
>TRBV29-1|TRBD2|.|TRBJ2-1
TGCAGCGTTGAGAGACTAGCGCCCAATGAGCAGTTCTTC
CSVERLAPNEQFF
>TRBV4-1|.|.|TRBJ2-7
TGCGCCAGCAGCCGGGAGGGGGGGGTCTATCGAGGGAGGTACGAGCAGTACTTC
CASSREGGVYRGRYEQYF
>TRBV28|.|.|TRBJ2-2
TGTGCCAGCAGACCCCAGGGGCGGAACACCGGGGAGCTGTTTTTT
CASRPQGRNTGELFF
>TRBV6-1|.|.|TRBJ1-3
TGTGCCAGCAATCCCTTGGAGACACTAGGATACACCATATATTTT
CASNPLETLGYTIYF
>TRBV5-1|TRBD1|.|TRBJ2-5
TGCGCCAGCAGCCTTAATTCCGGGACAGGGGGATGGGAGACCCAGTACTTC
CASSLNSGTGGWETQYF
>TRBV29-1|.|.|TRBJ2-5
TGCAGCGTTGTAGGGTGGCTGAACCAAGAGACCCAGTACTTC
CSVVGWLNQETQYF
>TRBV27|TRBD2|.|TRBJ2-3
TGTGCCAGCCCCCCGACTAGCGGGAGTACAGATACGCAGTATTTT
CASPPTSGSTDTQYF
>TRBV6-5|.|.|TRBJ1-2
TGTGCCAGCGGCACAGGGTCCGGCTACACCTTC
CASGTGSGYTF
>TRBV5-1|.|.|TRBJ2-1
TGCGCCAGCAGTTGGACTCCAGGGGAGAATGAGCAGTTCTTC
CASSWTPGENEQFF
>TRBV9|.|.|TRBJ1-3
TGTGCCAGCAGCCCGTCGGGGGGTGGAAACACCATATATTTT
CASSPSGGGNTIYF
>TRBV6-1|.|.|TRBJ1-5
TGTGCCAGCAGTGATAGACGCAGGGGAGGAAGCAATCAGCCCCAGCATTTT
CASSDRRRGGSNQPQHF
>TRBV7-3|TRBD1|once|TRBJ2-5
TGTGCCAGCAGCCCTGGGCGGGACAGGGTCTCCCAAGAGACCCAGTACTTC
CASSPGRDRVSQETQYF
>TRBV11-3|.|.|TRBJ2-3
TGTGCCAGCAGCTTAGGGGGGACAACAGATACGCAGTATTTT
CASSLGGTTDTQYF
>TRBV4-3|.|.|TRBJ1-2
TGCGCCAGCAGCCAAGACAAGTCGAGGGCGTCTAACTATGGCTACACCTTC
CASSQDKSRASNYGYTF
>TRBV5-1|TRBD2|.|TRBJ2-3
TGCGCCAGCACCACCCTGGGGGGGAACACAGATACGCAGTATTTT
CASTTLGGNTDTQYF
>TRBV7-9|TRBD2|.|TRBJ2-5
TGTGCCAGCAGCTCCCGGGGGGGGGAGACCCAGTACTTC
CASSSRGGETQYF
>TRBV5-1|TRBD2|once|TRBJ2-5
TGCGCCAGCAGCTTAACTAGCGTAAAAGAGACCCAGTACTTC
CASSLTSVKETQYF
>TRBV25-1|.|few|TRBJ1-5
TGTGCCAGCAGGCAAGGGGCATGG
CASRQGAW
>TRBV11-2|TRBD2|.|TRBJ2-3
TGTGCCAGCAGCTTATCGCATCCGGGGGGATTCACAGATACGCAGTATTTT
CASSLSHPGGFTDTQYF
>TRBV27|.|.|TRBJ2-1
TGTGCCAGCAGTTCTCCCCGGGCCGGAAGCTCCTACAATGAGCAGTTCTTC
CASSSPRAGSSYNEQFF
>TRBV6-5|.|.|TRBJ1-2
TGTGCCAGCAGTTATTGGAGACAGGTCTATGCCTATGGCTACACCTTC
CASSYWRQVYAYGYTF
>TRBV7-9|.|.|TRBJ2-1
TGTGCCAGCAGCTTCGGGACCCGTCAGGGTGAGCAGTTCTTC
CASSFGTRQGEQFF
>TRBV14|.|.|TRBJ1-3
TGTGCCAGCAGCCTCCTGAGCTGGGGGGACACCATATATTTT
CASSLLSWGDTIYF
>TRBV30|.|.|TRBJ2-2
TGTGCCTGGAGTCGGTATTCACCGGGGCCAGGCACCGGGGAGCTGTTTTTT
CAWSRYSPGPGTGELFF
>TRBV4-1|.|.|TRBJ1-5
TGCGCCAGCAGCCAAGATCCGACACTGAGAGGCCAGCCCCAGCATTTT
CASSQDPTLRGQPQHF
>TRBV5-1|.|.|TRBJ2-7
TGCGCCAGCAGCTTGTTTGGCTCCGCCATCGAGCAGTACTTC
CASSLFGSAIEQYF
>TRBV5-1|.|.|TRBJ2-7
TGCGCCAGCAGCATGACAGTTCTCGCCTACGAGCAGTACTTC
CASSMTVLAYEQYF
>TRBV18|.|once|TRBJ2-6
TGTGCCAGCTCACCAAATTTGAGGGCTGGGGCCAACGTCCTGACTTTC
CASSPNLRAGANVLTF
>TRBV6-5|TRBD1|.|TRBJ2-7
TGTGCCAGCAGTTACCGGGACAGAAGGGACGAGCAGTACTTC
CASSYRDRRDEQYF
>TRBV4-1|.|.|TRBJ2-3
TGCGCCAGCAGCCTCCCCGCGGATACGCAGTATTTT
CASSLPADTQYF
>TRBV6-1|TRBD1|.|TRBJ2-3
TGTGCCAGCAGTCAGGACAGGGGGGAAGATACGCAGTATTTT
CASSQDRGEDTQYF
>TRBV18|TRBD1|.|TRBJ2-7
TGTGCCAGCTCACCAATCTACAGGGGAGAAAACGAGCAGTACTTC
CASSPIYRGENEQYF
>TRBV6-5|TRBD1|.|TRBJ2-7
TGTGCCAGCAGTTTGATATGGGACAGGATTGTCTACGAGCAGTACTTC
CASSLIWDRIVYEQYF
>TRBV7-8|.|.|TRBJ1-1
TGTGCCAGCAGCTTAGGTGTTTTGAGGGCTAGCGACACTGAAGCTTTCTTT
CASSLGVLRASDTEAFF
>TRBV6-1|.|.|TRBJ2-5
TGTGCCAGCAGTGAAGGTGGATTGTACCAAGAGACCCAGTACTTC
CASSEGGLYQETQYF
>TRBV5-1|TRBD2|.|TRBJ2-1
TGCGCCAGCAGTCCAAGCGGGAGAATCTACAATGAGCAGTTCTTC
CASSPSGRIYNEQFF
>TRBV27|.|once|TRBJ2-3
TGTGCCAGCCGGTCCCCTGCCCGGCGAAGCACAGATACGCAGTATTTT
CASRSPARRSTDTQYF
>TRBV5-4|.|.|TRBJ2-3
TGTGCCAGCAGCTTGGTCGGGGGTAGCACAGATACGCAGTATTTT
CASSLVGGSTDTQYF
>TRBV7-7|.|.|TRBJ2-1
TGTGCCAGCAGCTTAGGGGTGGGGTACAATGAGCAGTTCTTC
CASSLGVGYNEQFF
>TRBV28|TRBD2|once|TRBJ2-7
TGTGCCAGCAGTCCGGCGGGAGACCCCTCCTACGAGCAGTACTTC
CASSPAGDPSYEQYF
>TRBV9|TRBD2|.|TRBJ2-1
TGTGCCAGCAGCGCGACTAGCGGTTCCTACAATGAGCAGTTCTTC
CASSATSGSYNEQFF
>TRBV11-3|TRBD2|.|TRBJ2-1
TGTGCCAGCAGCTTGGGGGGGACTTACAATGAGCAGTTCTTC
CASSLGGTYNEQFF
>TRBV29-1|.|.|TRBJ2-7
TGCAGCGCCGAGGGGTCGGCCTACGAGCAGTACTTC
CSAEGSAYEQYF
>TRBV5-4|.|once|TRBJ2-5
TGTGCCAGCATCCGGAGCCCCTCACCGCAAGAGACCCAGTACTTC
CASIRSPSPQETQYF
>TRBV10-3|.|.|TRBJ1-5
TGTGCCGCCACCGGGACTCCAAGCAATCAGCCCCAGCATTTT
CAATGTPSNQPQHF
>TRBV29-1|.|.|TRBJ1-4
TGCAGCGCCACAGGAGGCAGCGGTGGGGAAAAACTGTTTTTT
CSATGGSGGEKLFF
>TRBV5-1|.|.|TRBJ1-6
TGCGCCAGCAGCTTAGGGGATAATTCACCCCTCCACTTT
CASSLGDNSPLHF
>TRBV7-8|TRBD2|.|TRBJ2-1
TGTGCCAGCAGCTTAGCGTGGGGCGGGAGGGCCCTTGAGCAGTTCTTC
CASSLAWGGRALEQFF
>TRBV5-4|TRBD1|.|TRBJ1-6
TGTGCCAGCACCTTCGGACAGGGGAATTCACCCCTCCACTTT
CASTFGQGNSPLHF
>TRBV5-4|.|.|TRBJ2-7
TGTGCCAGCAGCTTATCGTACTCCTACGAGCAGTACTTC
CASSLSYSYEQYF
>TRBV5-1|TRBD1|.|TRBJ2-1
TGCGCCAGCAGCCCGCCCGGGACAGGGTACAATGAGCAGTTCTTC
CASSPPGTGYNEQFF
>TRBV10-3|TRBD1|once|TRBJ1-2
TGTGCCATCAGTGGTTGGGACAGGGGAGAAGATGGCTACACCTTC
CAISGWDRGEDGYTF
>TRBV5-4|TRBD2|.|TRBJ2-4
TGTGCCAGCAGCTTGGGGTCGGGAGGAGCAGCCCGGAACATTCAGTACTTC
CASSLGSGGAARNIQYF
>TRBV30|.|.|TRBJ1-5
TGTGCCTGGAGTGTCGAGAGCGGGATCAATCAGCCCCAGCATTTT
CAWSVESGINQPQHF
>TRBV19|TRBD1|.|TRBJ1-5
TGTGCCGGATCAACCGGGACAGGGAATCAGCCCCAGCATTTT
CAGSTGTGNQPQHF
>TRBV7-3|.|.|TRBJ2-5
TGTGCCAGCAGCTTAGTGGCAGAAGAGACCCAGTACTTC
CASSLVAEETQYF
>TRBV27|TRBD2|.|TRBJ2-7
TGTGCCAGCAGGAACATAGCGGGAGCCCCCTACGAGCAGTACTTC
CASRNIAGAPYEQYF